This entry features one T cell receptor (beta chain) sequence. The data were taken from a study of blood T cell repertoires in COVID-19. At the level of the study: T cells, B-cell-depleted T cells, or PBMCs provided the cDNA or gDNA that served as material.

Study processing details: Reference gene primer amplification gave nucleated cell count estimates. Some clones are missing from TCRdb's copy, which holds only in-frame ones; the method was immunoSEQ multiplex PCR. The DNA gave D and trimming, while V, J and clone size come from that table. This sample carries more than 200,000 clones, around 89% of them seen once, and the ten largest clones take 2.7%. V shed 1 base and J shed 0 bases, with 16 bases lying between them. The V gene's germline CDR1 is LGHNA and CDR2 YNFKEQ. The CDR3 spans 17 residues. A Seattle source enrolled patients during active infection and followed them longitudinally.

The sequenced sample consisted of peripheral blood. The receptor was isolated from a man aged 25 to 40 with COVID-19, enrolled during active disease. The chain uses TRBV4-2 and TRBJ2-7, with D possibly TRBD2 on 5 matching bases. In DNA, the CDR3 is TGTGCCAGCAGCCAAGGCTCGGGCGGGCCCCGCTCCTACGAGCAGTACTTC. It translates to CASSQGSGGPRSYEQYF.